The rows below give T cell receptor beta chains drawn from one sample of a study of shared clonotypes between healthy human individuals. Clones were sequenced by immunoSEQ multiplex PCR, and TCRdb holds only the in-frame ones, with some missing. The sample has almost 700,000 clones; 90% to 95% are singletons. The sequenced sample consisted of naive CD8+ T cells sorted from blood. These receptors all stem from a man younger than 45 in good health. CDR3s include the opening cysteine and the closing phenylalanine or tryptophan. Fields, in order: clone size, D gene, J gene, V gene, CDR3 protein, CDR3 DNA. A D gene is named only where the DNA matches it firmly. Clone size appears in some rows only: once, few, many, or a class for an expanded clone.

>once|-|TRBJ2-3|TRBV9
CASSVDGYTDTQYF
TGTGCCAGCAGCGTAGACGGGTACACAGATACGCAGTATTTT
>-|TRBD1|TRBJ1-4|TRBV15
CATSRDRGGTNEKLFF
TGTGCCACCAGCAGAGATCGAGGGGGCACTAATGAAAAACTGTTTTTT
>-|TRBD1|TRBJ1-4|TRBV4-1
CASSLPDRNEKLFF
TGCGCCAGCAGCCTCCCGGACAGGAATGAAAAACTGTTTTTT
>-|-|TRBJ1-4|TRBV25-1
CASSAGSDNEKLFF
TGTGCCAGCAGTGCCGGGTCGGATAATGAAAAACTGTTTTTT
>-|-|TRBJ1-4|TRBV28
CASSFRSYNEKLFF
TGTGCCAGCAGTTTCCGCAGTTATAATGAAAAACTGTTTTTT
>-|-|TRBJ2-3|TRBV28
CASSLGVKRVTSTDTQYF
TGTGCCAGCAGTTTAGGGGTTAAGCGGGTAACTAGCACAGATACGCAGTATTTT
>-|-|TRBJ2-5|TRBV14
CASSQDRATRETQYF
TGTGCCAGCAGCCAAGACAGGGCCACGAGGGAGACCCAGTACTTC
>-|TRBD1|TRBJ2-1|TRBV5-1
CASSTGTGEQDEQFF
TGCGCCAGCAGCACCGGGACAGGGGAGCAGGATGAGCAGTTCTTC
>once|-|TRBJ2-1|TRBV5-1
CASRGNVDSYNEQFF
TGCGCCAGCAGAGGAAACGTAGACTCCTACAATGAGCAGTTCTTC
>-|TRBD2|TRBJ2-1|TRBV6-1
CASSPGTSGFNEQFF
TGTGCCAGCAGCCCCGGGACTAGCGGATTCAATGAGCAGTTCTTC
>-|TRBD2|TRBJ2-1|TRBV2
CASSELAGGTYNEQFF
TGTGCCAGCAGTGAACTAGCGGGAGGAACCTACAATGAGCAGTTCTTC
>-|-|TRBJ2-3|TRBV4-2
CASSPGAPEVLDTQYF
TGTGCCAGCAGCCCCGGTGCCCCCGAAGTGCTAGATACGCAGTATTTT
>-|TRBD1|TRBJ1-1|TRBV4-1
CASSPRGQGSLNTEAFF
TGCGCCAGCAGCCCACGAGGACAGGGCTCGCTTAACACTGAAGCTTTCTTT
>-|-|TRBJ2-1|TRBV6-6
CASSPPLAENNNEQFF
TGTGCCAGCAGTCCGCCTTTGGCGGAGAACAACAATGAGCAGTTCTTC
>-|-|TRBJ2-7|TRBV5-1
CASSFAGPLTDSYEQYF
TGCGCCAGCAGCTTCGCGGGACCGTTGACGGATTCCTACGAGCAGTACTTC
>-|-|TRBJ2-3|TRBV29-1
CSVEDLWTADTQYF
TGCAGCGTTGAAGATCTTTGGACAGCAGATACGCAGTATTTT
>-|-|TRBJ1-1|TRBV30
CAWAPLAGTEAFF
TGTGCCTGGGCGCCCTTGGCGGGAACTGAAGCTTTCTTT
>-|-|TRBJ2-2|TRBV18
CASSPLGGLQDQNTGELFF
TGTGCCAGCTCACCGCTCGGAGGCCTACAGGATCAAAACACCGGGGAGCTGTTTTTT
>-|TRBD2|TRBJ2-5|TRBV2
CASSEALTSGSPKGTQYF
TGTGCCAGCAGTGAAGCGCTGACTAGCGGGAGCCCAAAGGGGACCCAGTACTTC
>-|-|TRBJ1-1|TRBV27
CASSLSETGLEAFF
TGTGCCAGCAGTTTATCGGAGACAGGCCTTGAAGCTTTCTTT
>-|-|TRBJ2-3|TRBV6-4
CASSPLGNTDTQYF
TGTGCCAGCAGTCCCCTGGGGAACACAGATACGCAGTATTTT
>-|-|TRBJ2-1|TRBV27
CASTHGDEQFF
TGTGCCAGCACCCATGGCGATGAGCAGTTCTTC